The rows below give T cell receptor beta chains drawn from one sample of a study of human CD8 memory T cell subsets. From the 5' RACE reads, TCRdb lists one entry per CDR3 protein and no DNA. Its table records 19,000 or so distinct CDR3 sequences. Input material: CD8+ stem-like memory T cells (TSCM and TCM) sorted from PBMCs. The receptor source for this set is a human donor in good health. Each CDR3 is given with its conserved first and last residue. Some rows have no size entry. The others give once, few or many, or a class for an expanded clone.

V: TRBV28; J: TRBJ2-1; size: -; CDR3: CASSSPRGGYVTYNEQFF
V: TRBV6-2/TRBV6-3; J: TRBJ1-1; size: medium-sized; CDR3: CASRASRDTEAFF
V: TRBV6-5; J: TRBJ1-5; size: -; CDR3: CASSLTGVGQPQHF
V: TRBV21-1; J: TRBJ2-2; size: medium-sized; CDR3: CASSRRDSCTGELFF
V: TRBV28; J: TRBJ2-2; size: -; CDR3: CASRSRPSTGELFF
V: TRBV7-9; J: TRBJ1-1; size: -; CDR3: CASSPDSRDTEAFF
V: TRBV11-2; J: TRBJ2-7; size: -; CDR3: CASSLAGTYEQYF
V: TRBV29-1; J: TRBJ2-7; size: -; CDR3: CSVAGSLGAYEQYF
V: TRBV27; J: TRBJ1-4; size: -; CDR3: CASSLSGMNEKLFF
V: TRBV19; J: TRBJ1-2; size: -; CDR3: CASSIRSAGYGYTF
V: TRBV7-9; J: TRBJ2-5; size: medium-sized; CDR3: CASSPGRASQETQYF
V: TRBV28; J: TRBJ2-1; size: -; CDR3: CASSLRTSMVNEQFF
V: TRBV7-2; J: TRBJ2-7; size: medium-sized; CDR3: CASSLNYEQYF
V: TRBV11-1; J: TRBJ2-7; size: -; CDR3: CASSVTGGEQYF
V: TRBV28; J: TRBJ1-2; size: -; CDR3: CATRRSYGYTF
V: TRBV9; J: TRBJ1-5; size: -; CDR3: CASSTEPYQPQHF
V: TRBV12-3/TRBV12-4; J: TRBJ2-7; size: -; CDR3: CASRLAGVGYEQYF
V: TRBV6-2/TRBV6-3; J: TRBJ2-1; size: -; CDR3: CASSYTSGSDEQFF
V: TRBV20-1; J: TRBJ2-3; size: -; CDR3: CSLRTWVRTDTQYF
V: TRBV7-9; J: TRBJ2-5; size: -; CDR3: CASSLKEGAKETQYF
V: TRBV29-1; J: TRBJ1-2; size: medium-sized; CDR3: CSVELSGLYTF
V: TRBV28; J: TRBJ2-1; size: -; CDR3: CASSLDAFRGLAEYNEQFF
V: TRBV3-1; J: TRBJ2-7; size: medium-sized; CDR3: CASSPGTGVSYEQYF
V: TRBV7-8; J: TRBJ2-7; size: medium-sized; CDR3: CASSTRQDPTAYEQYF
V: TRBV7-2; J: TRBJ1-2; size: -; CDR3: CASSVGQGGYGYTF
V: TRBV6-5; J: TRBJ1-2; size: -; CDR3: CASRRQGFNYGYTF
V: TRBV7-2; J: TRBJ1-1; size: -; CDR3: CASSIRGMNTEAFF
V: TRBV6-2/TRBV6-3; J: TRBJ1-1; size: -; CDR3: CASSYSLQGDTEAFF
V: TRBV4-3; J: TRBJ1-1; size: -; CDR3: CASSQERYGNTEAFF
V: TRBV7-9; J: TRBJ2-7; size: -; CDR3: CASSLRDIIYEQYF
V: TRBV29-1; J: TRBJ1-1; size: -; CDR3: CSVEGSRDSQLDTEAFF
V: TRBV29-1; J: TRBJ2-1; size: medium-sized; CDR3: CSVEDEEAHVNEQFF
V: TRBV29-1; J: TRBJ2-2; size: medium-sized; CDR3: CSGQGLTGELFF
V: TRBV7-9; J: TRBJ1-1; size: medium-sized; CDR3: CASSPGGPEAFF
V: TRBV5-1; J: TRBJ2-7; size: -; CDR3: CASSPGGDPEVPDEQYF
V: TRBV29-1; J: TRBJ2-7; size: -; CDR3: CSVEGPGQDYEQYF
V: TRBV3-1; J: TRBJ2-7; size: -; CDR3: CASSQDGLAGSYEQYF
V: TRBV20-1; J: TRBJ2-7; size: -; CDR3: CSATTSGRLTYEQYF
V: TRBV6-5; J: TRBJ1-2; size: -; CDR3: CASSYSPTGVYYGYTF
V: TRBV20-1; J: TRBJ1-1; size: -; CDR3: CSAKKNRGNTEAFF
V: TRBV3-1; J: TRBJ1-2; size: medium-sized; CDR3: CASSPSGAGGSYGYTF
V: TRBV4-3; J: TRBJ2-7; size: -; CDR3: CASSQEAGGAYEQYF
V: TRBV20-1; J: TRBJ2-3; size: medium-sized; CDR3: CSASGSGADTDTQYF
V: TRBV9; J: TRBJ1-2; size: -; CDR3: CASSPEGNYGYTF
V: TRBV28; J: TRBJ2-7; size: -; CDR3: CASSRLRTGASYEQYF
V: TRBV6-5; J: TRBJ2-3; size: -; CDR3: CASSPAVSTDTQYF
V: TRBV4-1; J: TRBJ2-7; size: -; CDR3: CASSQEETSGSDEQYF
V: TRBV29-1; J: TRBJ2-1; size: -; CDR3: CSVELLAGINNEQFF
V: TRBV28; J: TRBJ1-3; size: -; CDR3: CASSLLQGNTIYF
V: TRBV9; J: TRBJ2-1; size: -; CDR3: CASSRGTRTYNEQFF
V: TRBV4-1; J: TRBJ1-4; size: -; CDR3: CASSQTQGAGEKLFF
V: TRBV28; J: TRBJ1-5; size: -; CDR3: CASSLKRVARNQPQHF
V: TRBV5-1; J: TRBJ1-1; size: large; CDR3: CASSLSQNTEAFF
V: TRBV13; J: TRBJ2-7; size: -; CDR3: CASSLGGSEQYF
V: TRBV29-1; J: TRBJ2-5; size: medium-sized; CDR3: CSVDVVGQPKYQETQYF
V: TRBV19; J: TRBJ1-1; size: -; CDR3: CASSFQGNAEAFF
V: TRBV6-1; J: TRBJ2-7; size: -; CDR3: CASSDAFSPAYEQYF
V: TRBV6-6; J: TRBJ1-5; size: -; CDR3: CASSYSGPYQPQHF
V: TRBV6-6; J: TRBJ2-2; size: -; CDR3: CASSYPTDRNTGELFF
V: TRBV2; J: TRBJ1-1; size: -; CDR3: CASSDLTDTTEAFF